A single sample gave rise to the 24 T cell receptor beta chains below, sequenced in a study of T cells in Graves' hyperthyroidism and ophthalmopathy. TCR beta CDR3 regions were amplified from RNA. The study used the HTBI primer set for a first-round RT-PCR of the TCR CDR3. TCRdb re-called the multiplex PCR reads through MiXCR, storing one row per CDR3 protein. The table lists fewer than 600,000 distinct CDR3 sequences, around 13% of them singletons. The sequenced sample consisted of blood. The receptors were gathered from a woman aged 40 to 50 with Graves' hyperthyroidism.

The J gene is TRBJ2-7, the V gene TRBV4-1, with no clear D. The CDR3 consists of 16 residues. Trimming took off 0 bases at V and 5 bases at J, with 17 bases between the two ends. Germline V gene data show CDR1 as MGHRA and CDR2 as YSYEKL. The CDR3 DNA is TGCGCCAGCAGCCAAGATAGCCGCGACAACCTTAACGAGCAGTACTTC. Its translation: CASSQDSRDNLNEQYF.

There are many counts of this clonotype. V usage is TRBV11-2 and J usage is TRBJ2-5; 7 bases agree with TRBD1. The CDR3 contains 15 residues. The junction had 5 bases not matched to a gene; V was cut back by 1 base and J by 3 bases. CDR1 SGHAT and CDR2 FQNNGV come from the germline V gene. For the CDR3, the DNA is TGTGCCAGCAGCTTAGTCGACAGGGCAAAAGAGACCCAGTACTTC. It codes for CASSLVDRAKETQYF.

This clonotype was seen repeatedly, ten times or more. The chain combines TRBV24-1 with TRBJ2-1; 12 bases match TRBD1. Germline loops: CDR1 KGHDR, CDR2 SFDVKD. The CDR3 extends over 15 amino acids. V was pared by 6 bases and J by 7 bases, with 6 bases of the junction left unmatched. This chain's CDR3 is CATSTGQGASNEQFF. Here the CDR3 DNA reads TGTGCCACCAGTACGGGACAGGGGGCGAGTAATGAGCAGTTCTTC.

This clonotype was found many times. As DNA, the CDR3 is TGTGCCAGCAGTCTTACTAGCGGTGTCCCCGGGGAGCTGTTTTTT. Protein product: CASSLTSGVPGELFF. V usage is TRBV12-3 or TRBV12-4 and J usage is TRBJ2-2; 8 bases map to TRBD2. With 5 bases clipped from V and 6 bases from J, the junction kept 8 bases outside the gene matches. This CDR3 is 15 amino acids long.

This clonotype was recorded at least ten times. V is TRBV6-6 and J is TRBJ2-7; 7 nucleotides match TRBD2. The CDR3 is 14 residues long. Germline CDR1 MNHNY, CDR2 SVGAGI (reference sequence). Trimming removed 0 bases from V and 3 bases from J; junction bases left unmatched: 2. CDR3 nucleotides: TGTGCCAGCAGTTACTCTGGGGGGGTCTACGAGCAGTACTTC. Translation: CASSYSGGVYEQYF.

CDR3 nucleotides: TGCAGTGCTAGAGTGGAGACAGGGTTCAACGGCTACACCTTC. Amino acids: CSARVETGFNGYTF. This sequence joins TRBV20-1 and TRBJ1-2; TRBD1 matches 7 bases. Germline V gene data show CDR1 as DFQATT and CDR2 as SNEGSKA (reference sequence). The CDR3 length is 14 residues. V trimming: 1 base; J trimming: 8 bases; junction bases outside the gene matches: 10.

The chain joins TRBV20-1 to TRBJ1-3; D is perhaps TRBD1 (5 bases). Trimming removed 6 bases from V and 0 bases from J, with 18 bases in between. The germline gives CDR1 DFQATT, CDR2 SNEGSKA (reference sequence). The CDR3 spans 16 residues. CDR3 DNA: TGCAGTGCCCCCGGGGAGGGGTTGAGCTCTGGAAACACCATATATTTT. Its translation: CSAPGEGLSSGNTIYF.

This clonotype was detected ten times or more. The chain uses TRBV28 and TRBJ2-7, with TRBD2 as a possible D gene (5 bases). The CDR3 has 14 residues. V was trimmed by 8 bases and J by 0 bases, leaving 14 bases between them. Germline CDR1 and CDR2: MDHEN and SYDVKM. Here the CDR3 DNA reads TGTGCCAGCTCCTTCCCGGGGAGCTCCTACGAGCAGTACTTC. Amino acids: CASSFPGSSYEQYF.

In its sample, this clonotype was seen many times. The chain uses TRBV18 and TRBJ2-5, with TRBD2 matching over 8 bases. With V trimmed by 1 base and J by 5 bases, 6 bases remained unmatched. Germline V gives CDR1 KGHSH, CDR2 LQKENI. The CDR3 runs 15 residues. The CDR3 reads CASSPREGGRETQYF. As DNA, the CDR3 is TGTGCCAGCTCACCACGAGAAGGCGGGAGGGAGACCCAGTACTTC. Supplemented by reference TRBV18 and TRBJ2-5, the full variable domain reads NAGVMQNPRHLVRRRGQEARLRCSPMKGHSHVYWYRQLPEEGLKFMVYLQKENIIDESGMPKERFSAEFPKEGPSILRIQQVVRGDSAAYFCASSPREGGRETQYFGPGTRLLVL.

Many counts were recorded for this clonotype. J is TRBJ1-6 and V is TRBV18; D not resolved. Deletions cut 3 bases from V and 7 bases from J, with 10 bases between. The germline gives CDR1 KGHSH, CDR2 LQKENI. This CDR3 has 14 residues. This chain's CDR3 is CASSPGQANSPLHF. The CDR3 DNA is TGTGCCAGCTCACCCGGGCAGGCGAATTCACCCCTCCACTTT.

The V gene is TRBV19, the J gene TRBJ1-5, with D possibly TRBD1 on 5 matching bases. CDR3 length equals 18 residues. The ends were cut back, 2 bases at V and 0 bases at J, with 17 bases in the middle. In germline, CDR1 is LNHDA, CDR2 SQIVND (reference sequence). As DNA, the CDR3 is TGTGCCAGTAGTATATCCGGAGGGGTCAAACATAGCAATCAGCCCCAGCATTTT. This translates into CASSISGGVKHSNQPQHF.

Of note for this clonotype: A much larger clone differs by one base, so this may be a read error. V gene TRBV6-1 combines with J gene TRBJ2-7, with 9 bases lining up with TRBD2. The germline V gene encodes CDR1 MNHNS and CDR2 SASEGT. This CDR3 region has 14 residues. CDR3 protein: CASYSGSSSYEQCF. The CDR3 DNA follows: TGTGCCAGCTATAGCGGGAGTTCTTCCTACGAGCAGTGCTTC.

About this clonotype: The CDR3 end shows no conserved phenylalanine or tryptophan, and so a read error is likely. V gene TRBV6-1 combines with J gene TRBJ1-2; D is unclear. Trimming shortened V by 2 bases and J by 7 bases, and 11 bases separated the two germline ends. CDR1 and CDR2 from the germline V gene are MNHNS and SASEGT. The CDR3 covers 13 residues. The CDR3 nucleotides read TGTGCCAGCAGTGAAATCGGGCCCCGTGGCTACACCCTC. Translating it yields CASSEIGPRGYTL.

This clonotype was seen ten or more times. This chain links TRBV28 with TRBJ1-6, with 7 bases fitting TRBD1. CDR1 MDHEN and CDR2 SYDVKM come from the germline V gene. The CDR3 contains 18 residues. Trimming removed 0 bases from V and 9 bases from J; junction bases left unmatched: 14. As DNA, the CDR3 is TGTGCCAGCAGTTTATGGTTCTCGGCCCCTCAGGGGGTTTCACCCCTCCACTTT. Its protein product is CASSLWFSAPQGVSPLHF.

The sample holds many counts of this clonotype. The rearrangement links TRBV2 to TRBJ2-1; 8 bases line up with TRBD2. V dropped 4 bases and J dropped 3; count of bases not matched to a gene: 8. The CDR3 runs 16 residues. The germline CDR1 and CDR2 sequences are SNHLY and FYNNEI. The CDR3: CASSVGLDRLYNEQFF. The CDR3 DNA is TGTGCCAGCAGTGTGGGACTAGATAGGCTCTACAATGAGCAGTTCTTC.

In the case of this clonotype: At one of its ends the junction is not consistent with the germline gene, which may arise from a read error. The chain uses TRBV25-1 and TRBJ2-1; D possibly corresponds to TRBD2 (5 bases). The CDR3 is 16 amino acids. Germline V gives CDR1 MGHDK, CDR2 SYGVNS. CDR3 sequence (DNA): TGTGCCAGCAGTTTGGCCGTAGCTAGCTCCTGCAATGAGCAGTTCTTC. Its translation is CASSLAVASSCNEQFF.

This clonotype appeared many times. V usage is TRBV28 and J usage is TRBJ2-6; 7 bases map to TRBD1. V dropped 3 bases and J dropped 2; count of bases not matched to a gene: 4. Germline V gene data show CDR1 as MDHEN and CDR2 as SYDVKM. The CDR3 loop spans 16 amino acids. This chain's CDR3 is CASSFSGGAGANVLTF. As DNA, the CDR3 is TGTGCCAGCAGTTTCTCAGGGGGAGCTGGGGCCAACGTCCTGACTTTC.

This clonotype was recorded at least ten times. The rearrangement links TRBV20-1 to TRBJ2-1, with D uncertain. This CDR3 has 12 residues. Between the trimmed V and J ends, which lost 3 bases and 9 bases, there was a span of 12 bases. Germline values: CDR1 DFQATT, CDR2 SNEGSKA (reference sequence). The CDR3 is CSARRPPGEQFF. In nucleotides, the CDR3 is TGCAGTGCTAGGAGGCCCCCGGGTGAGCAGTTCTTC.

This clonotype was picked up many times. The V gene is TRBV2, the J gene TRBJ1-4, with 10 bases fitting TRBD1. J was trimmed by 8 bases and V by 7 bases; bases with no gene match: 10. CDR1 is SNHLY, CDR2 FYNNEI, per germline. The CDR3 consists of 15 residues. The CDR3 DNA follows: TGTGCCAGCAAGCTGGACAGGGGGAGGGAAGAAAAACTGTTTTTT. Protein product: CASKLDRGREEKLFF.

The J gene is TRBJ2-1, the V gene TRBV7-2; 7 bases line up with TRBD2. Germline V gene data show CDR1 as SGHTA and CDR2 as FQGNSA. V lost 2 bases and J lost 7; bases outside the gene matches: 2. This CDR3 has 13 residues. CDR3 DNA: TGTGCCAGCAGCTTATGGGAGGGGAATGAGCAGTTCTTC. Protein sequence: CASSLWEGNEQFF.

The chain has TRBV25-1 and TRBJ2-3; D is perhaps TRBD1 (6 bases). Trimming took off 1 base at V and 4 bases at J, with 15 bases between the two ends. The CDR3 extends over 16 amino acids. CDR1 and CDR2 from the germline V gene are MGHDK and SYGVNS. CDR3 sequence (DNA): TGTGCCAGCAGTGAATGGGCAGGGACATTGGCAGATACGCAGTATTTT. Encoded protein: CASSEWAGTLADTQYF.

This clonotype was seen at least ten times. The chain is built from TRBV5-1 and TRBJ2-1; D not certain. Per the germline V gene, CDR1 is SGHRS and CDR2 is YFSETQ. V gave up 4 bases and J gave up 0 bases, with 14 bases separating them. The CDR3 runs to 16 residues. CDR3 bases: TGCGCCAGCAGCCAAAACCCATACTCCTCCTACAATGAGCAGTTCTTC. This codes for CASSQNPYSSYNEQFF.

This clonotype has at least ten counts. For the CDR3, the DNA is TGTGCCAGCAGTTCAGGACAGGGTTTTCCCTACAATGAGCAGTTCTTC. Its translation: CASSSGQGFPYNEQFF. The rearrangement uses TRBV28 and TRBJ2-1; 8 bases map to TRBD1. Unmatched junction bases numbered 7, after V lost 4 bases and J lost 2 bases. Looked up from germline, CDR1 is MDHEN and CDR2 is SYDVKM. The CDR3 has 16 residues.

This clonotype was recorded a few times. This chain connects TRBV12-3 or TRBV12-4 to TRBJ1-6; D perhaps matches TRBD1 (5 bases). The V end lost 2 bases, the J end lost 8 bases, and 7 bases lay between the germline ends. This CDR3 spans 13 amino acids. CDR3 loop: CASSLQGYSPLHF. As DNA, the CDR3 is TGTGCCAGCAGTTTACAGGGTTATTCACCCCTCCACTTT.